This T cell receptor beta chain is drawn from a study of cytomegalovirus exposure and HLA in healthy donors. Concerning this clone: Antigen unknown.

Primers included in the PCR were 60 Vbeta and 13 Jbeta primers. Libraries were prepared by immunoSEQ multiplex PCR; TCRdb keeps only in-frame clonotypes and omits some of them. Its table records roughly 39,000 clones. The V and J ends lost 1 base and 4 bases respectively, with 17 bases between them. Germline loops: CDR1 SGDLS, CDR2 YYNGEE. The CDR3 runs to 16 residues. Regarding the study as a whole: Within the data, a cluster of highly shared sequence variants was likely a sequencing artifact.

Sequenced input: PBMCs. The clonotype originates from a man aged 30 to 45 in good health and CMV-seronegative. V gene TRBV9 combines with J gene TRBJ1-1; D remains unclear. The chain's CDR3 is CASSVLGGFTPTEAFF. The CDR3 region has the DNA TGTGCCAGCAGCGTATTAGGCGGCTTCACCCCCACTGAAGCTTTCTTT.